The rows below give T cell receptor beta chains drawn from one sample of a study of early T cells in non-severe SARS-CoV-2 infection. TCRdb fed the 5' RACE reads into MiXCR, producing one record per CDR3 protein. Seen here are around 28,000 distinct CDR3 sequences, approximately 5.3% observed once, and the top ten hold approximately 6.6%. Sequences were obtained from whole blood. Receptors were obtained from an adult who was a healthcare worker with PCR-confirmed SARS-CoV-2 infection or an uninfected control (not recorded which). The CDR3 runs from the conserved cysteine through the conserved F or W. A D gene is named only where the DNA matches it firmly. The size of a clone is reported for some rows only, either as once, few or many, or as a class for expanded clones.

d_gene: -
j_gene: TRBJ2-1
v_gene: TRBV6-6
abundance: many
CDR3aa: CASSPWGSETYNEQFF
CDR3nt: TGTGCCAGCAGTCCCTGGGGGAGCGAAACCTACAATGAGCAGTTCTTC

d_gene: TRBD2
j_gene: TRBJ2-1
v_gene: TRBV27
abundance: few
CDR3aa: CASSLWTAGGQSHSYNEQFF
CDR3nt: TGTGCCAGCAGTTTGTGGACAGCGGGAGGGCAGTCCCACTCCTACAATGAGCAGTTCTTC

d_gene: -
j_gene: TRBJ2-1
v_gene: TRBV2
abundance: -
CDR3aa: CASSDPRGSEQFF
CDR3nt: TGTGCCAGCAGTGACCCCAGGGGTAGTGAGCAGTTCTTC

d_gene: -
j_gene: TRBJ2-2
v_gene: TRBV6-4
abundance: many
CDR3aa: CASSELARTGELFF
CDR3nt: TGTGCCAGCAGTGAGTTAGCGCGCACCGGGGAGCTGTTTTTT

d_gene: TRBD2
j_gene: TRBJ2-3
v_gene: TRBV11-3
abundance: -
CDR3aa: CASSLGAGEEDTQYF
CDR3nt: TGTGCCAGCAGCTTAGGTGCGGGAGAGGAAGATACGCAGTATTTT

d_gene: -
j_gene: TRBJ2-7
v_gene: TRBV4-1
abundance: many
CDR3aa: CASSQEGNYYEQYF
CDR3nt: TGCGCCAGCAGCCAAGAGGGCAATTACTACGAGCAGTACTTC

d_gene: -
j_gene: TRBJ2-7
v_gene: TRBV5-1
abundance: -
CDR3aa: CASSALLGASYEQYF
CDR3nt: TGCGCCAGCAGCGCCCTTCTCGGGGCATCCTACGAGCAGTACTTC

d_gene: -
j_gene: TRBJ1-6
v_gene: TRBV28
abundance: many
CDR3aa: CASSPPGATTNSPLHF
CDR3nt: TGTGCCAGCAGTCCCCCGGGGGCCACGACTAATTCACCCCTCCACTTT

d_gene: -
j_gene: TRBJ1-5
v_gene: TRBV20-1
abundance: many
CDR3aa: CSALWHARPNQPQHF
CDR3nt: TGCAGTGCTCTCTGGCATGCCCGGCCAAATCAGCCCCAGCATTTT

d_gene: TRBD1
j_gene: TRBJ1-5
v_gene: TRBV3-1
abundance: -
CDR3aa: CASSQGDSLYQPQHF
CDR3nt: TGTGCCAGCAGCCAAGGGGACAGTTTATATCAGCCCCAGCATTTT

d_gene: -
j_gene: TRBJ2-7
v_gene: TRBV20-1
abundance: -
CDR3aa: CSAFLGGEQYF
CDR3nt: TGCAGTGCTTTTCTGGGGGGAGAGCAGTACTTC